A selection of T cell receptor beta chains follows, all from one sample in a study of blood T cell repertoires in COVID-19. Clones were sequenced by immunoSEQ multiplex PCR, and TCRdb holds only the in-frame ones, with some missing. The top ten clones hold under 20% of a sample with 75,000 to 80,000 clones, 80% to 90% of them seen once. The sequenced material came from peripheral blood. The source is a woman aged 60 to 75 with acute or convalescent COVID-19. Each CDR3 is given with its conserved first and last residue. The D gene is left open where the match is weak. Clone size is shown for a subset of rows, as once, few, many or a class of expanded clone.

TRBJ2-7 . TRBV5-1 TRBD1 CASSGGQGADEQYF TGCGCCAGCAGCGGGGGACAGGGGGCGGACGAGCAGTACTTC
TRBJ2-1 . TRBV6-2/TRBV6-3 . CASSLQGFSSYNEQFF TGTGCCAGCAGTCTCCAGGGATTTAGCTCCTACAATGAGCAGTTCTTC
TRBJ2-7 . TRBV7-9 . CASSPVIYEQYF TGTGCCAGCAGTCCGGTTATCTACGAGCAGTACTTC
TRBJ2-1 . TRBV4-3 TRBD2 CASSLAGDDNEQFF TGCGCCAGCAGCCTGGCGGGGGACGACAATGAGCAGTTCTTC
TRBJ2-7 . TRBV19 . CASSIRGYEQYF TGTGCCAGTAGTATTCGGGGCTACGAGCAGTACTTC
TRBJ2-4 . TRBV7-9 . CASSSGSRLAKNIQYF TGTGCCAGCAGCTCTGGGTCGAGACTAGCCAAAAACATTCAGTACTTC
TRBJ2-6 once TRBV5-6 . CASSLGGYRAYFGANVLTF TGTGCCAGCAGCTTGGGAGGATACAGGGCTTATTTTGGGGCCAACGTCCTGACTTTC
TRBJ2-2 few TRBV14 TRBD2 CASSRRLAGAGGELFF TGTGCCAGCAGCCGTCGACTAGCGGGGGCAGGCGGGGAGCTGTTTTTT
TRBJ2-3 . TRBV6-2/TRBV6-3 . CASSSSDTQYF TGTGCCAGCAGTTCATCAGATACGCAGTATTTT
TRBJ1-2 . TRBV18 TRBD1 CASSPSPGQGDQMGYTF TGTGCCAGCTCACCATCCCCGGGACAGGGGGACCAAATGGGCTACACCTTC
TRBJ1-1 few TRBV4-1 . CASSQGLSEAFF TGCGCCAGCAGCCAAGGACTATCTGAAGCTTTCTTT
TRBJ1-2 once TRBV30 . CAWTKGYYYGYTF TGTGCCTGGACAAAGGGGTATTACTATGGCTACACCTTC
TRBJ2-1 few TRBV11-2 TRBD2 CASSLSSSLAGSYNEQFF TGTGCCAGCAGCTTATCCTCGTCACTAGCGGGCTCCTACAATGAGCAGTTCTTC
TRBJ1-2 . TRBV10-3 . CAISESRRESGYTF TGTGCCATCAGTGAGTCGAGGAGGGAGAGTGGCTACACCTTC
TRBJ2-7 . TRBV4-1 TRBD1 CASSQDWGQANEQYF TGCGCCAGCAGCCAAGACTGGGGACAGGCAAACGAGCAGTACTTC
TRBJ1-2 . TRBV5-1 TRBD1 CASSLEGGNYGYTF TGCGCCAGCAGCTTGGAAGGGGGCAACTATGGCTACACCTTC
TRBJ1-1 . TRBV6-5 TRBD1 CASSPGQLTEAFF TGTGCCAGCAGCCCGGGACAGCTCACTGAAGCTTTCTTT
TRBJ2-1 . TRBV6-6 . CASTPGYNEQFF TGTGCCAGCACTCCAGGGTACAATGAGCAGTTCTTC
TRBJ1-1 . TRBV6-5 . CASRVTGMNTEAFF TGTGCCAGCAGGGTTACAGGTATGAACACTGAAGCTTTCTTT
TRBJ1-1 . TRBV9 . CASSGDSFGTEAFF TGTGCCAGCAGCGGAGACAGTTTCGGCACTGAAGCTTTCTTT
TRBJ2-2 . TRBV7-3 . CASSPSTGELFF TGTGCCAGCAGCCCTAGTACCGGGGAGCTGTTTTTT
TRBJ2-3 . TRBV10-1 . CASSPNNPGGLTSTDTQYF TGCGCCAGCAGCCCAAACAACCCGGGGGGCCTGACTAGCACAGATACGCAGTATTTT
TRBJ1-4 . TRBV14 TRBD1 CASSRRQGGENEKLFF TGTGCCAGCAGCCGCCGACAGGGCGGAGAAAATGAAAAACTGTTTTTT
TRBJ1-1 . TRBV19 TRBD1 CATLHGQGQGNTEAFF TGTGCCACCCTTCACGGACAGGGACAGGGGAACACTGAAGCTTTCTTT
TRBJ1-1 . TRBV5-5 . CASSLPGTEAFF TGTGCCAGCAGCTTGCCGGGCACTGAAGCTTTCTTT
TRBJ2-3 . TRBV6-5 TRBD1 CASIRGQGAKDTQYF TGTGCCAGCATCAGAGGACAGGGGGCGAAAGATACGCAGTATTTT
TRBJ1-2 . TRBV28 . CATKPGRSYGYTF TGTGCCACCAAGCCGGGTCGTTCCTATGGCTACACCTTC
TRBJ2-1 few TRBV19 . CASSIGGDLPWGEQFF TGTGCCAGTAGTATAGGGGGGGACCTCCCTTGGGGTGAGCAGTTCTTC
TRBJ1-5 . TRBV25-1 . CASRAPGVGQPQHF TGTGCCAGCAGGGCCCCGGGAGTGGGTCAGCCCCAGCATTTT
TRBJ1-3 once TRBV15 TRBD1 CATSSRQGRRRNTIYF TGTGCCACCAGCAGTCGACAGGGGCGACGACGAAACACCATATATTTT
TRBJ1-6 . TRBV7-9 . CASSLLGTGGSPLHF TGTGCCAGCAGCTTATTAGGCACCGGGGGTTCACCCCTCCACTTT
TRBJ1-5 . TRBV24-1 . CATSAAGGVDQPQHF TGTGCCACCAGTGCTGCTGGCGGGGTGGATCAGCCCCAGCATTTT
TRBJ1-4 . TRBV5-6 TRBD1 CASDSGGTSTNEKLFF TGTGCCAGCGACTCAGGGGGAACCTCAACTAATGAAAAACTGTTTTTT
TRBJ2-2 . TRBV7-2 . CASSARRGNTGELFF TGTGCCAGCAGCGCCCGGCGGGGGAACACCGGGGAGCTGTTTTTT
TRBJ1-1 . TRBV2 . CASRYSFLNTEAFF TGTGCCAGCAGGTACAGCTTCCTGAACACTGAAGCTTTCTTT
TRBJ2-1 . TRBV30 . CAWSGRLFSYNEQFF TGTGCCTGGAGTGGCCGACTATTTTCCTACAATGAGCAGTTCTTC
TRBJ2-1 . TRBV5-1 TRBD1 CASRAESGGRGEQFF TGCGCCAGCAGGGCTGAGTCAGGGGGCAGGGGTGAGCAGTTCTTC
TRBJ1-2 few TRBV6-5 TRBD1 CASSYSGTVNYGYTF TGTGCCAGCAGTTACTCGGGGACAGTTAACTATGGCTACACCTTC
TRBJ2-2 . TRBV6-5 TRBD2 CASSYSERGGDGELFF TGTGCCAGCAGTTACTCCGAGCGGGGGGGCGACGGGGAGCTGTTTTTT
TRBJ1-2 . TRBV6-2/TRBV6-3 TRBD1 CASSDRGAHGYTF TGTGCCAGCAGTGACAGGGGGGCCCATGGCTACACCTTC
TRBJ1-2 . TRBV28 TRBD1 CASSLSGGESGYTF TGTGCCAGCAGTTTATCAGGGGGCGAGAGTGGCTACACCTTC
TRBJ1-1 . TRBV28 TRBD1 CASSDRGLGANTEAFF TGTGCCAGCAGTGACAGGGGGCTGGGGGCGAACACTGAAGCTTTCTTT
TRBJ1-4 . TRBV9 . CASSVDRGGEKLFF TGTGCCAGCAGCGTAGATAGGGGCGGCGAAAAACTGTTTTTT
TRBJ1-4 once TRBV9 TRBD1 CASSVGIGTGVDEKLFF TGTGCCAGCAGCGTAGGTATCGGGACAGGGGTGGATGAAAAACTGTTTTTT
TRBJ1-4 . TRBV5-4 TRBD1 CASSRTGGDVEKLFF TGTGCCAGCAGTCGTACAGGGGGCGACGTTGAAAAACTGTTTTTT
TRBJ2-3 . TRBV6-5 TRBD2 CASSPTSGGPDTQYF TGTGCCAGCAGTCCCACTAGCGGGGGCCCAGATACGCAGTATTTT
TRBJ2-3 . TRBV7-3 TRBD2 CASSLASGGPDTQYF TGTGCCAGCAGCTTAGCTAGCGGGGGTCCAGATACGCAGTATTTT
TRBJ1-1 . TRBV2 . CASSGTGGGEAFF TGTGCCAGCAGTGGGACCGGGGGGGGAGAAGCTTTCTTT